The rows below give T cell receptor beta chains drawn from one sample of a study of T cell responses to AZD1222 COVID-19 vaccine. Assay used: immunoSEQ multiplex PCR; TCRdb lists only in-frame clones, some missing. The data contain about 92,000 clones, 88% of them singletons. The source was peripheral blood, collected on day 0 of AZD1222 vaccination. Receptors were obtained from an adult in good health. CDR3s include the opening cysteine and the closing phenylalanine or tryptophan. Each record gives: D gene, J gene, V gene, clone size, CDR3 DNA, CDR3 protein. A D gene is named only where the DNA matches it firmly. The listing skips clone size in some rows; elsewhere it reads once, few, many or a size class.

-	TRBJ2-7	TRBV11-3	few	TGTGCCAGCAGTCTCCGAGGGACCTACGAGCAGTACTTC	CASSLRGTYEQYF
TRBD1	TRBJ1-5	TRBV3-1/TRBV3-2	-	TGTGCCAGCAGCCAAAATCCAGGACAGGGGCATCAGCCCCAGCATTTT	CASSQNPGQGHQPQHF
-	TRBJ2-1	TRBV27	-	TGTGCCAGCAGTTTATCCCCCAATGAGCAGTTCTTC	CASSLSPNEQFF
-	TRBJ2-1	TRBV28	-	TGTGCCAGCAGTTTATCCAGCGGCAGCTCCTACAATGAGCAGTTCTTC	CASSLSSGSSYNEQFF
-	TRBJ2-2	TRBV27	-	TGTGCCAGCAGTTTACGACGGACATCCGTTGGGGAGCTGTTTTTT	CASSLRRTSVGELFF
TRBD1	TRBJ2-6	TRBV9	-	TGTGCCAGCAGCGAAAACAGGGGGCCGTTTAGTGGGGCCAACGTCCTGACTTTC	CASSENRGPFSGANVLTF
-	TRBJ1-2	TRBV6-6	once	TGTGCCAGCAGTCCAGACAAGGGAGGAGGCTACACCTTC	CASSPDKGGGYTF
TRBD2	TRBJ2-2	TRBV19	-	TGTGCCAGTAGTATAGTATGGAGCGGACTAGCGGGAGGAAACACCGGGGAGCTGTTTTTT	CASSIVWSGLAGGNTGELFF
-	TRBJ1-6	TRBV5-6	-	TGTGCCAGCAGCTTGATCAAGGAAATAGATTCACCCCTCCACTTT	CASSLIKEIDSPLHF
TRBD1	TRBJ2-7	TRBV6-2/TRBV6-3	-	TGTGCCAGCAGTTACTCACGACAGGGTTGGAACTACGAGCAGTACTTC	CASSYSRQGWNYEQYF
-	TRBJ1-5	TRBV12-3/TRBV12-4	-	TGTGCCAGCAGTTTCGACAGAAATCAGCCCCAGCATTTT	CASSFDRNQPQHF
TRBD1	TRBJ1-5	TRBV7-9	-	TGTGCCAGCAGCCCCGGACAGGGGGTATGGGATAGCAATCAGCCCCAGCATTTT	CASSPGQGVWDSNQPQHF
TRBD2	TRBJ2-7	TRBV13	-	TGTGCCAGCAGCTACGGGACTAGGGGATACGAGCAGTACTTC	CASSYGTRGYEQYF
-	TRBJ1-2	TRBV27	-	TGTGCCAGCGCTCTGACAGTAAACTATGGCTACACCTTC	CASALTVNYGYTF
TRBD2	TRBJ2-5	TRBV2	-	TGTGCCAGCAGGACGGGGGGTGGGACCCAGTACTTC	CASRTGGGTQYF
TRBD1	TRBJ2-1	TRBV19	-	TGTGCCAGTAGTAGATTACAGGGGGCGCCGCGGGGTGAGCAGTTCTTC	CASSRLQGAPRGEQFF
-	TRBJ1-1	TRBV6-4	-	TGTGCCAGCAGTCCTACTCTGCAGGGTGCAGCTTTCTTT	CASSPTLQGAAFF
TRBD2	TRBJ2-1	TRBV18	-	TGTGCCAGCTCACCACTAGCGGGCAACTACAATGAGCAGTTCTTC	CASSPLAGNYNEQFF
-	TRBJ1-4	TRBV28	once	TGTGCCAGCAGTTTGGGTCAGGGTGGGACTAATGAAAAACTGTTTTTT	CASSLGQGGTNEKLFF
TRBD2	TRBJ2-1	TRBV5-5	-	TGTGCCAGCAGCTTCCGGACTAGCGGGGTTACCTACAATGAGCAGTTCTTC	CASSFRTSGVTYNEQFF
-	TRBJ2-2	TRBV24-1	-	TGTGCCACCGGGGGGACAGCCACCGGGGAGCTGTTTTTT	CATGGTATGELFF
-	TRBJ1-2	TRBV5-1	-	TGCGCCAGCAGCTTTGGACGGACTCCAGAACATGGCTACACCTTC	CASSFGRTPEHGYTF
-	TRBJ2-3	TRBV28	-	TGTGCCAGCAGTTTCGCACAGCACACAGATACGCAGTATTTT	CASSFAQHTDTQYF
-	TRBJ1-1	TRBV6-5	-	TGTGCCAGCAGCCGGGTGCAGGAAGGTGAAGCTTTCTTT	CASSRVQEGEAFF
-	TRBJ1-5	TRBV25-1	-	TGTGCCAGCAGCTACTTTGGTAACCAGCCCCAGCATTTT	CASSYFGNQPQHF
-	TRBJ1-1	TRBV29-1	-	TGCAGCGTTGAGGAGTTGTGGGTGAACACTGAAGCTTTCTTT	CSVEELWVNTEAFF
TRBD1	TRBJ1-2	TRBV5-1	-	TGCGCCAGCAGCCAATCGACAGGGTTTGATGGCTACACCTTC	CASSQSTGFDGYTF
-	TRBJ1-1	TRBV7-8	-	TGTGCCAGCAGCTTAGTTGACAGAGAGACCACTGAAGCTTTCTTT	CASSLVDRETTEAFF
-	TRBJ1-2	TRBV2	-	TGTGCCAGCAGTGAATTGAAGGATCCTAACTATGGCTACACCTTC	CASSELKDPNYGYTF
-	TRBJ2-3	TRBV25-1	once	TGTGCCAGCAAGAGTAGTGGGGTCTCGCAGTATTTT	CASKSSGVSQYF
-	TRBJ2-7	TRBV25-1	-	TGTGCCAGCAGTGACGGACCCTACGAGCAGTACTTC	CASSDGPYEQYF
-	TRBJ1-1	TRBV30	-	TGTGCCTGGAGTGTACCAGTAAGGGGTCGAAGCACTGAAGCTTTCTTT	CAWSVPVRGRSTEAFF
-	TRBJ2-1	TRBV29-1	once	TGCAGCGTTAATGAGTTGGGCTCCTACAATGAGCAGTTCTTC	CSVNELGSYNEQFF
-	TRBJ1-2	TRBV29-1	-	TGCAGCGTCGAGGAGGGGACGACTCATGGCTACACCTTC	CSVEEGTTHGYTF
TRBD1	TRBJ2-1	TRBV27	-	TGTGCCAGCAGTTTATCGTCGGTGGGACAGTTTTCCTACAATGAGCAGTTCTTC	CASSLSSVGQFSYNEQFF
-	TRBJ2-7	TRBV6-2/TRBV6-3	once	TGTGCCAGCAGTTGGCCCCCCGAGGAAGGACAACCATACGAGCAGTACTTC	CASSWPPEEGQPYEQYF
-	TRBJ1-5	TRBV28	few	TGTGCCAGCAGTTCCCTCACAGGGAGCAATCAGCCCCAGCATTTT	CASSSLTGSNQPQHF
-	TRBJ2-1	TRBV18	-	TGTGCCAGCTCACCACCGGTAGGGGGCAATGAGCAGTTCTTC	CASSPPVGGNEQFF
-	TRBJ1-2	TRBV5-1	medium-sized	TGCGCCAGCAGCTTGGCCCTCGGGCAGCCCTATGGCTACACCTTC	CASSLALGQPYGYTF
-	TRBJ2-1	TRBV27	-	TGTGCCAGCAGTTTGGCGGGTTACAATGAGCAGTTCTTC	CASSLAGYNEQFF
TRBD2	TRBJ2-5	TRBV2	-	TGTGCCAGCAGTGGGATTAGCGGGAGAGAGACCCAGTACTTC	CASSGISGRETQYF
TRBD2	TRBJ2-1	TRBV28	-	TGTGCCAGCAGGGATAGCGGGAGGGCCAAGGGTAATGAGCAGTTCTTC	CASRDSGRAKGNEQFF
TRBD1	TRBJ1-1	TRBV9	-	TGTGCCAGCAGCCCCGGGACAGGTGAAGCTTTCTTT	CASSPGTGEAFF
-	TRBJ1-2	TRBV2	once	TGTGCCAGCAGTGATTATGGGTTAGACTATGGCTACACCTTC	CASSDYGLDYGYTF
TRBD1	TRBJ2-7	TRBV19	once	TGTGCCAGTAGTTCGGGACAGATCTACGAGCAGTACTTC	CASSSGQIYEQYF
-	TRBJ1-2	TRBV6-2/TRBV6-3	-	TGTGCCAGCAGTCCGACGCCCCGGGCGGGCTACACCTTC	CASSPTPRAGYTF
-	TRBJ2-2	TRBV4-2	few	TGTGCCAGCTTAGAGCGGGTGAACACCGGGGAGCTGTTTTTT	CASLERVNTGELFF
-	TRBJ1-6	TRBV11-2	-	TGTGCCAGCAGCACCAGACAAGCCTCCAATTCACCCCTCCACTTT	CASSTRQASNSPLHF
TRBD2	TRBJ2-7	TRBV27	-	TGTGCCAGCAGTACCTATAGCGGGAGCCCCTACGAGCAGTACTTC	CASSTYSGSPYEQYF